One sample yielded the 6 T cell receptor beta chains listed below, sequenced in a study of CD8 T cells in Susac syndrome. With random hexamers, roughly 0.45 to 1 ug RNA was reverse transcribed. TCRdb redid the calling of the immunoSEQ multiplex PCR reads with MiXCR, one entry per CDR3 protein. The table lists 210,000 or so distinct CDR3 sequences, approximately 94% of them singletons, with roughly 0.14% in the top ten. The sample taken for sequencing was CD4+ T cells from PBMCs. These receptors came from a human donor with Susac syndrome.

This chain links TRBV20-1 with TRBJ1-5, with 8 bases that match TRBD1. CDR1 and CDR2 from the germline V gene are DFQATT and SNEGSKA (reference sequence). The CDR3 is 16 amino acids. The V gene end was trimmed by 3 bases and the J gene end by 2 bases; junction bases not matched to a gene: 9. This CDR3 is CSARGTGAGGNQPQHF. The CDR3 DNA sequence: TGCAGTGCTAGGGGGACAGGAGCAGGGGGCAATCAGCCCCAGCATTTT.

The J gene is TRBJ1-4, the V gene TRBV7-2; D ambiguous. Looked up from germline, CDR1 is SGHTA and CDR2 is FQGNSA. Trimming stripped 3 bases from V and 5 bases from J, with 10 bases between. The CDR3 consists of 14 residues. The CDR3 region is CASSLTAQNEKLFF. DNA of the CDR3: TGTGCCAGCAGCTTGACGGCCCAGAATGAAAAACTGTTTTTT.

A few counts support this clonotype. J is TRBJ1-2 and V is TRBV12-3 or TRBV12-4; the D gene is possibly TRBD1 (5 bases). The V and J ends lost 1 base and 8 bases respectively, with 11 bases between them. The CDR3 contains 13 residues. The CDR3 loop is CASSLGTTNGYTF. CDR3 bases: TGTGCCAGCAGTTTAGGGACAACCAACGGCTACACCTTC.

The J gene is TRBJ2-7, the V gene TRBV7-2; no clear D gene. V was trimmed by 0 bases and J by 0 bases, leaving 9 bases between them. The germline gives CDR1 SGHTA, CDR2 FQGNSA. CDR3 length: 15 amino acids. The CDR3 DNA follows: TGTGCCAGCAGCTTAGCACCGGATCCCTCCTACGAGCAGTACTTC. Residues: CASSLAPDPSYEQYF.

The chain has TRBV2 and TRBJ2-1; TRBD2 agrees at 11 bases. Germline assignment: CDR1 SNHLY and CDR2 FYNNEI. The CDR3 extends over 16 amino acids. V shed 3 bases, J shed 4 bases, and the junction held 5 bases outside the gene matches. The CDR3 DNA follows: TGTGCCAGCAGTGAGATACGACTAGCGGGGTACAATGAGCAGTTCTTC. This sequence encodes CASSEIRLAGYNEQFF. Full variable domain (rest looked up from reference TRBV2 and TRBJ2-1): EPEVTQTPSHQVTQMGQEVILRCVPISNHLYFYWYRQILGQKVEFLVSFYNNEISEKSEIFDDQFSVERPDGSNFTLKIRSTKLEDSAMYFCASSEIRLAGYNEQFFGPGTRLTVL.

The rearrangement links TRBV3-1 to TRBJ1-2; D gene unclear. This CDR3 spans 17 amino acids. The ends were cut back, 0 bases at V and 1 base at J, with 15 bases in the middle. The V gene's germline CDR1 is LGHDT and CDR2 YNNKEL (reference sequence). Here the CDR3 reads CASSQEGRVTGNYGYTF. The CDR3 nucleotides are TGTGCCAGCAGCCAAGAAGGGCGCGTAACGGGTAACTATGGCTACACCTTC.